The 20 T cell receptor beta chains below were found in one sample sequenced in a study of cytomegalovirus exposure and HLA in healthy donors. The PCR contained 60 Vbeta and 13 Jbeta primers. Only in-frame clones appear in the TCRdb table, and some are missing; sequencing was by immunoSEQ multiplex PCR. The data contain under 140,000 clones, roughly four fifths of them singletons. Sequencing was performed on PBMCs. Receptors originate from a woman aged 25 to 39 in good health and CMV-seronegative.

This rearrangement joins TRBV6-6 to TRBJ1-1; D unresolved. This CDR3 contains 15 residues. Germline V gene sequence: CDR1 MNHNY, CDR2 SVGAGI (reference sequence). V was cut by 0 bases and J by 1 base, with 9 bases left in between. CDR3 sequence (DNA): TGTGCCAGCAGTTACTCGGACTTGGAGAACACTGAAGCTTTCTTT. Protein sequence: CASSYSDLENTEAFF.

The gene calls are TRBV5-1 and TRBJ2-5; TRBD2 aligns across 11 bases. After removal of 5 bases from V and 2 bases from J, the junction contained 5 bases not matched to a gene. Per germline, CDR1 SGHRS and CDR2 YFSETQ. CDR3 length: 15 residues. The CDR3 nucleotides read TGCGCCAGCAGGACCCGGACTAGCGGGCAAGAGACCCAGTACTTC. This codes for CASRTRTSGQETQYF.

This clone occurred a few times. The chain combines TRBV5-1 with TRBJ1-1; D is uncertain. The ends were cut back, 1 base at V and 4 bases at J, with 11 bases in the middle. The CDR3 loop spans 14 amino acids. Germline values: CDR1 SGHRS, CDR2 YFSETQ. The CDR3 DNA reads TGCGCCAGCAGCTTGTCTGGCAGGTTCACTGAAGCTTTCTTT. The encoded protein is CASSLSGRFTEAFF.

The chain employs TRBV14 and TRBJ1-3; D call uncertain. Trimming stripped 0 bases from V and 2 bases from J, with 14 bases between. Germline V gene lookup returns CDR1 SGHDN and CDR2 FVKESK. This CDR3 spans 17 amino acids. CDR3 protein: CASSQDPHGETGNTIYF. CDR3 bases: TGTGCCAGCAGCCAAGATCCCCACGGGGAAACTGGAAACACCATATATTTT.

The chain recombines TRBV28 with TRBJ2-7; the match to TRBD1 covers 9 bases. The germline gives CDR1 MDHEN, CDR2 SYDVKM. The CDR3 sequence is 16 residues long. Losses at the gene ends were 10 bases for V and 0 bases for J; bases not matched to a gene: 13. The chain's CDR3 is CATHPPPGQGSYEQYF. The CDR3 nucleotides read TGTGCCACCCACCCACCCCCGGGACAGGGCTCCTACGAGCAGTACTTC.

The rearrangement joins TRBV28 to TRBJ2-7; no definite D call. CDR3 size: 18 residues. Trimming left V 6 bases short and J 0 bases short, with 24 bases between. The germline CDR1 and CDR2 sequences are MDHEN and SYDVKM. CDR3 sequence: CASSLYPPHTTTSYEQYF. The CDR3 nucleotides are TGTGCCAGCAGCCTATATCCCCCCCATACGACAACCTCCTACGAGCAGTACTTC.

The chain links TRBV2 to TRBJ1-2; no firm D call. Germline CDR1 SNHLY, CDR2 FYNNEI. V lost 6 bases, J lost 0 bases, and 8 bases lay in between. The CDR3 runs to 13 residues. The CDR3 nucleotides read TGTGCCAGCAGGCGAGGGCCTAACTATGGCTACACCTTC. This sequence encodes CASRRGPNYGYTF.

The genes are TRBV7-6 and TRBJ1-3, with D uncertain. Trimming cost V 0 bases and J 0 bases, with 9 bases left between them. Germline V CDR1 and CDR2: SGHVS, FNYEAQ. The CDR3 length is 16 residues. The CDR3 region is CASSLARGDSGNTIYF. CDR3 DNA sequence: TGTGCCAGCAGCTTAGCTCGCGGCGACTCTGGAAACACCATATATTTT.

This chain connects TRBV5-4 to TRBJ1-2; possible D gene TRBD1, 5 bases. This CDR3 is built from 15 residues. Trimming took off 4 bases at V and 2 bases at J, with 15 bases between the two ends. CDR1 is SGHNT, CDR2 YYREEE, per germline (reference sequence). DNA for the CDR3: TGTGCCAGCAGCACCGACAGTCTAAGAAACTATGGCTACACCTTC. Translating gives CASSTDSLRNYGYTF.

The chain combines TRBV30 with TRBJ1-5; TRBD1 agrees at 9 bases. Germline assignment: CDR1 GTSNPN and CDR2 SVGIG (reference sequence). J gave up 1 base and V 2 bases, and 9 bases lay outside the gene matches. The CDR3 consists of 17 residues. The CDR3 region is CAWSRYRTGVSNQPQHF. As DNA, the CDR3 is TGTGCCTGGAGTCGGTATAGGACAGGGGTAAGCAATCAGCCCCAGCATTTT.

The chain combines TRBV5-6 with TRBJ1-5; tentatively, D is TRBD1 (6 bases). Per the germline V gene, CDR1 is SGHDT and CDR2 is YYEEEE. V lost 4 bases and J 11 bases, leaving 22 bases between the germline ends. CDR3 length: 15 amino acids. CDR3 coding DNA: TGTGCCAGCAGCCTTTTCCGACAGGAAGGTTCAGCCCAGCATTTT. It codes for CASSLFRQEGSAQHF.

The V call is TRBV5-4, the J call TRBJ2-7; maybe TRBD1 (6 bases). Germline CDR1 is SGHNT and CDR2 is YYREEE (reference sequence). This CDR3 region has 13 residues. V was clipped by 2 bases and J by 3 bases, with 9 bases between them. The CDR3 sequence is CASSLGTNYEQYF. Here the CDR3 DNA reads TGTGCCAGCAGCTTAGGGACAAACTACGAGCAGTACTTC. Variable domain in full (rest from reference TRBV5-4 and TRBJ2-7): ETGVTQSPTHLIKTRGQQVTLRCSSQSGHNTVSWYQQALGQGPQFIFQYYREEENGRGNFPPRFSGLQFPNYSSELNVNALELDDSALYLCASSLGTNYEQYFGPGTRLTVT.

The chain couples TRBV7-8 to TRBJ1-2; D is uncertain. CDR1 and CDR2 (germline): SGHVS, FQNEAQ. CDR3 length: 15 amino acids. V was clipped by 4 bases and J by 6 bases, with 18 bases between them. The CDR3 spells CASSSRLGGPDGYTF. The CDR3 DNA sequence: TGTGCCAGCAGCTCCCGATTGGGAGGCCCGGATGGCTACACCTTC.

The rearrangement joins TRBV7-8 to TRBJ2-7; D is possibly TRBD1 (5 bases). Germline loops: CDR1 SGHVS, CDR2 FQNEAQ. V lost 3 bases and J lost 3, with 12 bases in between. The CDR3 is 14 amino acids. DNA of the CDR3: TGTGCCAGCAGCTTCGAGACAGTTATCTACGAGCAGTACTTC. It specifies CASSFETVIYEQYF.

This clone was found once. V usage is TRBV4-3 and J usage is TRBJ1-4; 8 positions agree with TRBD1. With V trimmed by 1 base and J by 7 bases, 2 bases remained unmatched. CDR3 size: 14 residues. Looked up from germline, CDR1 is LGHNA and CDR2 is YSLEER. CDR3 region: CASSQGTGSEKLFF. CDR3 DNA sequence: TGCGCCAGCAGCCAAGGGACAGGGAGTGAAAAACTGTTTTTT.

This chain links TRBV7-2 with TRBJ2-5; 7 bases are shared with TRBD1. After removal of 5 bases from V and 3 bases from J, the junction contained 6 bases not matched to a gene. Germline values: CDR1 SGHTA, CDR2 FQGNSA. This CDR3 spans 14 amino acids. This CDR3 reads CASSPGTVKETQYF. Here the CDR3 DNA reads TGTGCCAGCAGCCCTGGGACAGTCAAAGAGACCCAGTACTTC.

This clone has a handful of counts. This chain uses TRBV5-4 with TRBJ1-4; 7 bases are a match to TRBD1. The CDR3 sequence is 16 residues long. The trim removed 4 bases at V and 4 bases at J, leaving 10 bases unmatched. Germline V gene data show CDR1 as SGHNT and CDR2 as YYREEE (reference sequence). The chain's CDR3 is CASSRIRQGRNEKLFF. The CDR3, as DNA: TGTGCCAGCAGCCGCATCCGACAGGGCCGTAATGAAAAACTGTTTTTT.

V is TRBV7-2 and J is TRBJ1-2, with 8 bases that match TRBD1. Germline CDR1 reads SGHTA; CDR2 reads FQGNSA. The CDR3 is made up of 16 amino acids. The J segment lost 7 bases and the V segment lost 1 base, leaving 11 bases of the junction unmatched. The CDR3: CASSLVSGGDVPGYTF. The CDR3 nucleotides read TGTGCCAGCAGCTTAGTCTCAGGGGGCGATGTACCTGGCTACACCTTC.

The chain carries TRBV18 and TRBJ2-4, with a possible D match to TRBD2 (7 bases). Germline V gene lookup returns CDR1 KGHSH and CDR2 LQKENI. This CDR3 has 13 amino acids. V lost 1 base to trimming and J lost 8 bases, with 9 bases between them. CDR3 sequence: CASSPQGGDIQYF. CDR3 DNA: TGTGCCAGCTCACCACAGGGGGGGGACATTCAGTACTTC. The full variable domain, in which reference TRBV18 and TRBJ2-4 provide the parts outside the CDR3, is NAGVMQNPRHLVRRRGQEARLRCSPMKGHSHVYWYRQLPEEGLKFMVYLQKENIIDESGMPKERFSAEFPKEGPSILRIQQVVRGDSAAYFCASSPQGGDIQYFGAGTRLSVL.

The chain couples TRBV7-7 to TRBJ2-5, with D possibly matching TRBD1 (7 bases). The germline V gene encodes CDR1 SSHAT and CDR2 FNYEAQ (reference sequence). V shed 5 bases and J shed 5 bases, with 15 bases lying between them. The CDR3 has 14 amino acids. The CDR3: CASSPTPGGETQYF. For the CDR3, the DNA is TGTGCCAGCAGCCCAACCCCAGGGGGGGAGACCCAGTACTTC.